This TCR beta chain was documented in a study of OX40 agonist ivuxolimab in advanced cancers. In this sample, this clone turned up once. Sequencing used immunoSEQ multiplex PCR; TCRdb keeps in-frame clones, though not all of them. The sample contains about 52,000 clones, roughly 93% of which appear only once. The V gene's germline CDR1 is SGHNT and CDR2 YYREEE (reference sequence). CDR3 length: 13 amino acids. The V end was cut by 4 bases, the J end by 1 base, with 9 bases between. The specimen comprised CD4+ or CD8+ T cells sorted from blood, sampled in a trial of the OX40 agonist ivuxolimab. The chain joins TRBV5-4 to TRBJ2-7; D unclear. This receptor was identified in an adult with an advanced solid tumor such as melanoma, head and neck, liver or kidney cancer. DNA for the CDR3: TGTGCCAGCAGCCTTACCGAATCCTACGAGCAGTACTTC. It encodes CASSLTESYEQYF.